This TCR beta chain was identified in a study of T cell clonotyping in hematopoietic cell transplantation. Whole-study findings and limits: Pathologically expanded recipient clonotypes increased progressively from day 30 to day 180 as diversity fell. Few recipient clonotypes overlapped donors; over 95% were de novo at given depth. Without cell sorting, CD4 versus CD8 contributions remain unresolved.

Samples: about 28 days before transplant, then days 30, 100 and 180 after. TCRdb keeps only in-frame clones here, not all; method: immunoSEQ multiplex PCR. The repertoire has about 15,000 clones, 85% to 90% of them found once; the top ten carry roughly 13%. Worth noting for this clone: Its target is unknown.

Germline CDR1 and CDR2: SEHNR and FQNEAQ (reference sequence). V lost 5 bases and J 1 base, leaving 14 bases between the germline ends. The CDR3 totals 15 residues. This chain links TRBV7-9 with TRBJ1-1; tentatively, D is TRBD1 (5 bases). Material: PBMCs, obtained 100 days after allogeneic stem cell transplant. This receptor was identified in a male patient in his forties or fifties who had an allogeneic stem cell transplant from an unrelated donor, so T cells may come from the graft donor. Some clones in this sample may be carry-over from other donors' samples. CDR3 nucleotides: TGTGCCAGCAGCCCGCAAGGGGACTCGAACACTGAAGCTTTCTTT. Protein product: CASSPQGDSNTEAFF.